This TCR beta chain was profiled in a study of cytomegalovirus exposure and HLA in healthy donors. Findings of the study overall: TCR beta sequences reportedly predicted most subjects' HLA-A and HLA-B alleles accurately. Associated with cytomegalovirus, according to the listing, were 150 to 200 TCR beta chains.

Likely unrecorded immune exposures existed in these nominally healthy donors. In the case of this clone: Its antigen is undetermined.

The PCR used 60 Vbeta and 13 Jbeta primers. The protocol was immunoSEQ multiplex PCR, while the TCRdb copy is restricted to in-frame clones and leaves out a portion. The data show 90,000 to 120,000 clones, approximately 84% seen once. CDR3 length: 14 residues. Germline V lookup: CDR1 SEHNR, CDR2 FQNEAQ (reference sequence). Trimming removed 8 bases from V and 3 bases from J; junction bases left unmatched: 5. The TCR sequence derives from a man aged 30 to 45 in good health and CMV-seronegative. V and J are TRBV7-9 and TRBJ2-2; the match to TRBD2 covers 8 bases. The specimen was PBMCs. Here the CDR3 DNA reads TGTGCCAGCGAGCGGGAGCGGTACACCGGGGAGCTGTTTTTT. Its translation is CASERERYTGELFF.